This TCR beta chain came from a study of shared clonotypes between healthy human individuals. Of note for this clone: The antigen remains undetermined.

TCRdb keeps only in-frame clones here, not all; method: immunoSEQ multiplex PCR. The sample lists about 2.4 million clones; under 95% were seen once. Study outcomes and limitations: Non-shared clonotypes displayed generation probabilities falling below those of clonotypes present in all four donors.

The CDR3 has 12 residues. Germline V CDR1 and CDR2: SGHNT, YYREEE (reference sequence). Trimming took 4 bases from V and 4 from J, leaving 8 bases between them. The V gene is TRBV5-4, the J gene TRBJ2-5; D is unclear. Sequencing input: naive CD4+ T cells from PBMCs. The subset: CD45RA+ positively selected. The receptor was isolated from a man between 18 and 29 years old in good health. Some clones in this sample may be carry-over from other donors' samples. CDR3 sequence: CASSNPRETQYF. For the CDR3, the DNA is TGTGCCAGCAGCAACCCCAGAGAGACCCAGTACTTC.